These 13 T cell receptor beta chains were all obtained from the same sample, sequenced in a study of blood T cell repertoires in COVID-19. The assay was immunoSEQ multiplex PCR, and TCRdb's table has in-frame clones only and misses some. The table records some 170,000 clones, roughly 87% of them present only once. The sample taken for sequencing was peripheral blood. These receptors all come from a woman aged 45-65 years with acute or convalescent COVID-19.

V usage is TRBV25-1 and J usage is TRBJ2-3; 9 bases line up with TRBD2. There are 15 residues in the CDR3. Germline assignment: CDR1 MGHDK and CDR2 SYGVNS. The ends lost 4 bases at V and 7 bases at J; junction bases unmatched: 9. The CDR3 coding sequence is TGTGCCAGCAGTGGTCCCGGGACTAGCTTAAATACGCAGTATTTT. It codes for CASSGPGTSLNTQYF.

Written as DNA, the CDR3 is TGTGCCAGTAGTGTTTCAGGGGCAGGGGTTGAAAAACTGTTTTTT. Its protein is CASSVSGAGVEKLFF. V usage is TRBV19 and J usage is TRBJ1-4, with D tentatively TRBD1 (6 bases). V gave up 5 bases and J gave up 7 bases, with 17 bases separating them. The CDR3 runs to 15 residues. In germline, CDR1 is LNHDA, CDR2 SQIVND (reference sequence).

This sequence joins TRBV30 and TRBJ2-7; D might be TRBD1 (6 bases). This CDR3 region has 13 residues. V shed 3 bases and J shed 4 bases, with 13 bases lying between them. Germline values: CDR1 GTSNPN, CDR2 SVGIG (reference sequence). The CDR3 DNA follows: TGTGCCTGGAGAGGAACAGGGAGATACGAGCAGTACTTC. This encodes CAWRGTGRYEQYF.

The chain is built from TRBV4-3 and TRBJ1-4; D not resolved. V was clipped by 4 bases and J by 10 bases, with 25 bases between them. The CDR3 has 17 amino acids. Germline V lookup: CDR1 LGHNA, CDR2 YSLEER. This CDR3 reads CASSPTRAFAGVGKLFF. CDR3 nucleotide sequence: TGCGCCAGCAGCCCTACCCGGGCTTTTGCCGGGGTGGGAAAACTGTTTTTT.

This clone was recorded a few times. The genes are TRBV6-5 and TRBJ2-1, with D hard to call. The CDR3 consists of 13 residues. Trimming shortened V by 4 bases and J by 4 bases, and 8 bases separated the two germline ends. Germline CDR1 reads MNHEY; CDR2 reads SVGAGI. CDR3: CASSFDSYNEQFF. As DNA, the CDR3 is TGTGCCAGCAGTTTCGACTCTTACAATGAGCAGTTCTTC.

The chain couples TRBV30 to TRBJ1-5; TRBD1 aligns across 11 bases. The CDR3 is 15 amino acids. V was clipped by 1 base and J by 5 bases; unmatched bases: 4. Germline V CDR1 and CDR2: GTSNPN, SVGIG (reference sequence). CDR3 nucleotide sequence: TGTGCCTGGAGTGGCGGACAGGGGGCGGATCAGCCCCAGCATTTT. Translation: CAWSGGQGADQPQHF.

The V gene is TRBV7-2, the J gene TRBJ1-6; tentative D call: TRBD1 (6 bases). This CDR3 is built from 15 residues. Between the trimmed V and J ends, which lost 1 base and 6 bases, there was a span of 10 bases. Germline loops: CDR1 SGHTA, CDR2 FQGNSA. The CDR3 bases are TGTGCCAGCAGCTTAGTTGCCAGGGGTAATTCACCCCTCCACTTT. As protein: CASSLVARGNSPLHF.

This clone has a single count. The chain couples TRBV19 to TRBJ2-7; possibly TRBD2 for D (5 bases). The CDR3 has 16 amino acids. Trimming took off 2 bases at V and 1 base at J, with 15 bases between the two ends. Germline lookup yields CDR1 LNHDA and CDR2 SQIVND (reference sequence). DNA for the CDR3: TGTGCCAGTAGTATACGGAGGACCCTATCTTCCTACGAGCAGTACTTC. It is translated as CASSIRRTLSSYEQYF.

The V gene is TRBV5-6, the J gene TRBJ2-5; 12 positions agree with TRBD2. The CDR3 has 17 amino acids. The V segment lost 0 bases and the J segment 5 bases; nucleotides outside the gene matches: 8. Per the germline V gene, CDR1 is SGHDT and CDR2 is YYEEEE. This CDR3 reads CASSLGLAGARSETQYF. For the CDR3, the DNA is TGTGCCAGCAGCTTGGGACTAGCGGGGGCCCGGTCGGAGACCCAGTACTTC.

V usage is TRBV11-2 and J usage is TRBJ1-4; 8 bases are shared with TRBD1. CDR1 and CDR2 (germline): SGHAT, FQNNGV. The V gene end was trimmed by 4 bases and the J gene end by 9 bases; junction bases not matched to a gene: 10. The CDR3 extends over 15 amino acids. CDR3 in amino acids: CASSSYPQGAKKLFF. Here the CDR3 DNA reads TGTGCCAGCAGCTCCTACCCCCAGGGGGCGAAAAAACTGTTTTTT.

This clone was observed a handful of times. CDR3 coding DNA: TGTGCCACCAGTGAAGATACAGGCCTAACTGAAAAACTGTTTTTT. Its protein is CATSEDTGLTEKLFF. This chain joins TRBV24-1 and TRBJ1-4, with D possibly being TRBD1 (5 bases). Trimming removed 4 bases from V and 7 bases from J, with 15 bases in between. From germline, CDR1 is KGHDR and CDR2 SFDVKD. This CDR3 region has 15 residues.

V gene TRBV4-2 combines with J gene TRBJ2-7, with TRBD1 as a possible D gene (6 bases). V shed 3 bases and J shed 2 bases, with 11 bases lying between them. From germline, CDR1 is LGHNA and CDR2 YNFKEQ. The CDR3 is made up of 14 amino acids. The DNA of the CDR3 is TGTGCCAGCAGCCAGACAGGCCCTACCTACGAGCAGTACTTC. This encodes CASSQTGPTYEQYF.

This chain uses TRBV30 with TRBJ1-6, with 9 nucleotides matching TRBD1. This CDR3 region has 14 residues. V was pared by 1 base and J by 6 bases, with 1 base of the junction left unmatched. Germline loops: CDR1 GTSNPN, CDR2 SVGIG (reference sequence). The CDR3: CAWSAGQGNSPLHF. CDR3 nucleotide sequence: TGTGCCTGGAGTGCGGGACAGGGTAATTCACCCCTCCACTTT. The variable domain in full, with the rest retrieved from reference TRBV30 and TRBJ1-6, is SQTIHQWPATLVQPVGSPLSLECTVEGTSNPNLYWYRQAAGRGLQLLFYSVGIGQISSEVPQNLSASRPQDRQFILSSKKLLLSDSGFYLCAWSAGQGNSPLHFGNGTRLTVT.